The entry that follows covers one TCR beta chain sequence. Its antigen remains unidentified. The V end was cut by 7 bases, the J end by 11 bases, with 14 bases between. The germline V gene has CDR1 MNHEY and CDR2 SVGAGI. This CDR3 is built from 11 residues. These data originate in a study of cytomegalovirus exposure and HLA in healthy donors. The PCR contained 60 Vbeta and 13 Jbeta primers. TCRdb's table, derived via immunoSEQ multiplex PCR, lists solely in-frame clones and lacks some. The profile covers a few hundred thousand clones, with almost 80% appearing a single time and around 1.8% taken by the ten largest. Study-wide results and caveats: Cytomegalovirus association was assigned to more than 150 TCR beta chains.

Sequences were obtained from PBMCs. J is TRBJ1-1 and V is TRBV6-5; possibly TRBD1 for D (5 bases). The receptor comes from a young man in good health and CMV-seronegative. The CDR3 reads CASNLAGDAFF. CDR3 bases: TGTGCCAGCAACCTGGCGGGGGACGCTTTCTTT.